This T cell receptor beta chain was documented in a study of regulatory T cells in long-lasting Graves disease. Study-wide points: Repertoires from persistent disease leaned toward TRBV28, TRBJ1-2 and TRBJ2-5.

Time point defined: newly diagnosed GD, antithyroid drugs for less than 3 months. After RNA was extracted from PBMCs, the TCR library was made from it. Relying on iRepertoire HTBI primers and Arm-PCR of CDR3 regions, the team built TCR beta libraries. MiXCR, applied by TCRdb to the multiplex PCR reads, yields one record per CDR3 protein. The sample yields 520,000 or so distinct CDR3 sequences, about 11% seen once. This clonotype was detected ten times or more. Its antigen is currently unknown. The CDR3 contains 16 residues. Germline CDR1 reads SGHTA; CDR2 reads FQGTGA. The V and J ends lost 1 base and 1 base respectively, with 11 bases between them. These data also formed part of another study, on T cells in Graves' hyperthyroidism and ophthalmopathy. That publication notes: In patients aged 18 to 65, hyperthyroidism was newly diagnosed, with duration under 2 months.

The TCR was taken from a woman aged 25-40 years with Graves disease. Specimen: peripheral blood mononuclear cells (PBMCs), collected at new diagnosis, from a patient treated with antithyroid drugs. This rearrangement joins TRBV7-3 to TRBJ2-1, with D possibly being TRBD2 (6 bases). CDR3 residues: CASSLIGSGSYNEQFF. Here the CDR3 DNA reads TGTGCCAGCAGCTTAATCGGGAGTGGGTCCTACAATGAGCAGTTCTTC.